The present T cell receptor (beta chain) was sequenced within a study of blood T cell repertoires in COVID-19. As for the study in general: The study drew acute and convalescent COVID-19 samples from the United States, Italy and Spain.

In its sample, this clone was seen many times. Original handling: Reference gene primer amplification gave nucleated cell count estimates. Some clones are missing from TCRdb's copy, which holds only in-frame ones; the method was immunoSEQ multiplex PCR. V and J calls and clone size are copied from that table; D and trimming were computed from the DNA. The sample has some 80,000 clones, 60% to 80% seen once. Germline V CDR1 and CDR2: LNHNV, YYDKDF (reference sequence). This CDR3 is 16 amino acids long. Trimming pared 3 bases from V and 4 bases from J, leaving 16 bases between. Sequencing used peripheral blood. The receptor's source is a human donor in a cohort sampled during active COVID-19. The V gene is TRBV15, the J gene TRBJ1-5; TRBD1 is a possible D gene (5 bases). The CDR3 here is CATSRGGEGLNQPQHF. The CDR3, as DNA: TGTGCCACCAGCAGGGGAGGGGAGGGTCTGAATCAGCCCCAGCATTTT.